Below, 25 T cell receptor beta chains from the same sample are listed, as sequenced in a study of response to subunit inactivated influenza vaccine. TCRdb reprocessed the RT-PCR reads with MiXCR, giving one entry per CDR3 protein. The sample has roughly 500,000 distinct CDR3 sequences; over 25% are singletons. The specimen comprised CD4+ T cells sorted from PBMCs, sampled more than 4 days after vaccination. All receptors derive from a man aged 50 or older who received an inactivated influenza vaccine.

The chain recombines TRBV4-2 with TRBJ2-1; D remains ambiguous. This CDR3 contains 13 residues. The V and J ends lost 0 bases and 5 bases respectively, with 5 bases between them. Germline V gene lookup returns CDR1 LGHNA and CDR2 YNFKEQ. CDR3 sequence (DNA): TGTGCCAGCAGCCAAGATAATAACAATGAGCAGTTCTTC. Residues: CASSQDNNNEQFF.

This clonotype showed up just a few times. V is TRBV5-1 and J is TRBJ2-2; 12 nucleotides line up with TRBD2. Trimming took 2 bases from V and 8 from J; bases not matched to a gene: 7. The germline V gene has CDR1 SGHRS and CDR2 YFSETQ. This CDR3 has 16 amino acids. The CDR3 region has the DNA TGCGCCAGCAGCTTCTTGACTAGCGGGAGAACTGGGGAGCTGTTTTTT. This gives the protein CASSFLTSGRTGELFF.

V and J are TRBV3-1 and TRBJ2-1, with 9 bases matching TRBD2. CDR1 is LGHDT and CDR2 is YNNKEL in the germline V gene (reference sequence). The J segment lost 6 bases and the V segment lost 6 bases, leaving 12 bases of the junction unmatched. The CDR3 runs 16 residues. CDR3 nucleotide sequence: TGTGCCAGCAGGCAGGCCGGGACTAGCATTGCCAATGAGCAGTTCTTC. It is translated as CASRQAGTSIANEQFF.

The gene calls are TRBV5-5 and TRBJ2-7; the D gene is possibly TRBD1 (6 bases). The CDR3 extends over 17 amino acids. CDR1 SGHKS and CDR2 YYEKEE come from the germline V gene (reference sequence). V gave up 4 bases and J gave up 4 bases, with 24 bases separating them. The chain's CDR3 is CASSPPYRDKSIYEQYF. CDR3 in DNA: TGTGCCAGCAGCCCCCCTTACCGGGACAAGTCGATTTACGAGCAGTACTTC. Full variable domain (missing parts from reference TRBV5-5 and TRBJ2-7): DAGVTQSPTHLIKTRGQQVTLRCSPISGHKSVSWYQQVLGQGPQFIFQYYEKEERGRGNFPDRFSARQFPNYSSELNVNALLLGDSALYLCASSPPYRDKSIYEQYFGPGTRLTVT.

The chain recombines TRBV20-1 with TRBJ2-7, with TRBD2 matching 7 bases. Germline values: CDR1 DFQATT, CDR2 SNEGSKA (reference sequence). J gave up 4 bases and V 3 bases, and 9 bases lay outside the gene matches. This CDR3 is 14 amino acids long. This CDR3 is CSASPAGRGYEQYF. For the CDR3, the DNA is TGCAGTGCTAGCCCAGCGGGAAGAGGTTACGAGCAGTACTTC.

This clonotype was observed a handful of times. The chain combines TRBV7-9 with TRBJ2-1, with D maybe TRBD2 (6 bases). Germline V gene sequence: CDR1 SEHNR, CDR2 FQNEAQ (reference sequence). This CDR3 is built from 16 residues. The germline V and J ends were trimmed by 1 base and 0 bases, with 10 bases remaining between them. The CDR3 loop reads CASSLDGGLSYNEQFF. Here the CDR3 DNA reads TGTGCCAGCAGCTTAGACGGGGGACTCTCCTACAATGAGCAGTTCTTC.

The genes are TRBV10-3 and TRBJ2-5; D perhaps matches TRBD2 (6 bases). Germline CDR1 and CDR2: ENHRY and SYGVKD. The CDR3 extends over 15 amino acids. The V gene lost 0 bases and the J gene lost 4 bases, with 12 bases spanning the gap. The DNA for the CDR3 is TGTGCCATCAGTGAGTCGCTAGCCGGGAGAGAGACCCAGTACTTC. It is translated as CAISESLAGRETQYF.

V is TRBV19 and J is TRBJ2-1; TRBD1 might be the D (6 bases). This CDR3 is 14 amino acids long. V was clipped by 8 bases and J by 8 bases, with 19 bases between them. CDR1 and CDR2 from the germline V gene are LNHDA and SQIVND (reference sequence). The CDR3 coding sequence is TGTGCCAGTGTCAAAGTCGGTGGGGGCGATGAGCAGTTCTTC. Its protein is CASVKVGGGDEQFF.

The chain recombines TRBV28 with TRBJ1-1; no firm D call. This CDR3 is 12 amino acids long. V lost 10 bases and J 2 bases, leaving 11 bases between the germline ends. Germline CDR1 reads MDHEN; CDR2 reads SYDVKM. CDR3 nucleotide sequence: TGTGCCACCTGGATTTTCAACACTGAAGCTTTCTTT. Translated: CATWIFNTEAFF.

This clonotype showed up many times. This chain links TRBV15 with TRBJ1-5; the D is unclear. This CDR3 has 16 amino acids. Germline loops: CDR1 LNHNV, CDR2 YYDKDF (reference sequence). V was trimmed by 3 bases and J by 3 bases, leaving 15 bases between them. CDR3 nucleotides: TGTGCCACCAGCAGGGACGGTACCTGGGACAATCAGCCCCAGCATTTT. This sequence encodes CATSRDGTWDNQPQHF.

This clonotype has a handful of counts. The chain is built from TRBV11-2 and TRBJ2-7; TRBD1 agrees at 8 bases. CDR3 length equals 15 residues. After removal of 5 bases from V and 6 bases from J, the junction contained 12 bases not matched to a gene. Looked up from germline, CDR1 is SGHAT and CDR2 is FQNNGV. The CDR3 region is CASSARQGSLREQYF. Here the CDR3 DNA reads TGTGCCAGCAGCGCAAGACAGGGGAGTCTACGCGAGCAGTACTTC.

The V gene is TRBV7-9, the J gene TRBJ2-1, with TRBD1 matching 11 bases. From germline, CDR1 is SEHNR and CDR2 FQNEAQ (reference sequence). The junction had 8 bases not matched to a gene; V was cut back by 8 bases and J by 5 bases. The CDR3 is made up of 15 amino acids. CDR3 protein: CASSGQGAIDNEQFF. DNA of the CDR3: TGTGCCAGCTCTGGACAGGGGGCAATCGACAATGAGCAGTTCTTC.

V usage is TRBV20-1 and J usage is TRBJ1-5, with TRBD1 matching over 11 bases. CDR1 DFQATT and CDR2 SNEGSKA come from the germline V gene (reference sequence). V shed 6 bases and J 7 bases; nucleotides not matched to a gene: 2. This CDR3 comprises 12 residues. CDR3 DNA sequence: TGCAGTGCGGACAGGGGGCAGCAGCCCCAGCATTTT. Amino acid sequence: CSADRGQQPQHF.

A word on this clonotype: The DNA is left out, because the CDR3 cannot be placed on it with certainty; the CDR3 is given as TCRdb lists it. The V gene is TRBV12-1, the J gene TRBJ2-2; TRBD2 is the table's D call and was not checked against the DNA. TRBV12-1 is labeled a pseudogene. The CDR3 totals 19 residues, both ends included. CDR3 loop: CASSFCSGRAPFAPGSCFF.

The chain combines TRBV5-1 with TRBJ2-1; 8 bases are a match to TRBD2. There are 15 residues in the CDR3. Germline-derived CDR1 and CDR2 are SGHRS and YFSETQ. With V trimmed by 0 bases and J by 12 bases, 11 bases remained unmatched. The CDR3 DNA reads as TGCGCCAGCAGCTTGGGGACTAGCAGCCTATCGGGGCAGTTCTTC. Encoded protein: CASSLGTSSLSGQFF.

As concerns this clonotype: One end of the junction fails to match germline, which may point to a read error. The chain carries TRBV25-1 and TRBJ2-7, with TRBD1 as a possible D gene (5 bases). The CDR3 is 13 residues long. The germline gives CDR1 MGHDK, CDR2 SYGVNS. The CDR3: CDSSGPQRGEQYF. CDR3 bases: TGTGACAGCAGTGGGCCGCAAAGGGGCGAGCAGTACTTC.

The chain uses TRBV25-1 and TRBJ2-7; no definite D call. Trimming removed 4 bases from V and 3 bases from J, with 4 bases in between. The CDR3 runs 11 residues. Germline V gene lookup returns CDR1 MGHDK and CDR2 SYGVNS. This CDR3 reads CASSVDYEQYF. The CDR3 nucleotides are TGTGCCAGCAGTGTCGACTACGAGCAGTACTTC.

This clonotype has only a few counts. The rearrangement links TRBV29-1 to TRBJ2-5; D possibly uses TRBD1 or TRBD2 (5 bases each). V gave up 6 bases and J gave up 1 base, with 9 bases separating them. CDR1 is SQVTM and CDR2 is ANQGSEA in the germline V gene. This CDR3 comprises 12 residues. The CDR3 nucleotides read TGCAGCGTGGGGGACGGCCAAGAGACCCAGTACTTC. Translated, it gives CSVGDGQETQYF.

V usage is TRBV29-1 and J usage is TRBJ1-5; D uncertain. Germline V gene sequence: CDR1 SQVTM, CDR2 ANQGSEA. V shed 6 bases and J shed 0 bases, with 12 bases lying between them. This CDR3 has 14 residues. CDR3 DNA: TGCAGCGTGGGTGGGTCGGGTAGCAATCAGCCCCAGCATTTT. Translating gives CSVGGSGSNQPQHF. Looking up the rest from reference TRBV29-1 and TRBJ1-5 gives the full variable domain: SAVISQKPSRDICQRGTSLTIQCQVDSQVTMMFWYRQQPGQSLTLIATANQGSEATYESGFVIDKFPISRPNLTFSTLTVSNMSPEDSSIYLCSVGGSGSNQPQHFGDGTRLSIL.

This chain connects TRBV5-1 to TRBJ1-5, with D perhaps matching TRBD1 (5 bases). The V end was cut by 4 bases, the J end by 2 bases, with 10 bases between. Germline assignment: CDR1 SGHRS and CDR2 YFSETQ. This CDR3 is built from 14 residues. CDR3 DNA sequence: TGCGCCAGCAGCCCGATGGGGGGCAATCAGCCCCAGCATTTT. Translation: CASSPMGGNQPQHF.

This clonotype was found a few times. The chain carries TRBV11-2 and TRBJ2-1; the match to TRBD2 covers 7 bases. CDR1 is SGHAT, CDR2 FQNNGV, per germline. The CDR3 length is 16 residues. J was trimmed by 7 bases and V by 6 bases; bases with no gene match: 15. CDR3 coding DNA: TGTGCCAGCAGGAAGAGTCCGGGACTACCCTCTAATGAGCAGTTCTTC. It specifies CASRKSPGLPSNEQFF. Full variable domain (missing parts from reference TRBV11-2 and TRBJ2-1): EAGVAQSPRYKIIEKRQSVAFWCNPISGHATLYWYQQILGQGPKLLIQFQNNGVVDDSQLPKDRFSAERLKGVDSTLKIQPAKLEDSAVYLCASRKSPGLPSNEQFFGPGTRLTVL.

This clonotype came up a few times. The V and J genes are TRBV2 and TRBJ2-7; D might be TRBD2 (6 bases). Trimming stripped 7 bases from V and 4 bases from J, with 14 bases between. Germline V gene data show CDR1 as SNHLY and CDR2 as FYNNEI. The CDR3 covers 13 residues. CDR3 loop: CASTRGGSYEQYF. The CDR3 region has the DNA TGTGCCAGCACTCGTGGGGGGAGTTACGAGCAGTACTTC. Based on the CDR3 plus reference TRBV2 and TRBJ2-7, the full variable domain is EPEVTQTPSHQVTQMGQEVILRCVPISNHLYFYWYRQILGQKVEFLVSFYNNEISEKSEIFDDQFSVERPDGSNFTLKIRSTKLEDSAMYFCASTRGGSYEQYFGPGTRLTVT.

This clonotype has a single count. The gene calls are TRBV5-1 and TRBJ2-5, with a possible D match to TRBD2 (7 bases). The V end was cut by 7 bases, the J end by 3 bases, with 16 bases between. Germline CDR1 SGHRS, CDR2 YFSETQ. CDR3 length: 14 residues. The CDR3 region is CASGMRGGKETQYF. The DNA of the CDR3 is TGCGCCAGCGGAATGAGGGGGGGGAAAGAGACCCAGTACTTC.

The chain has TRBV7-9 and TRBJ2-4, with 8 bases that match TRBD1. CDR1 SEHNR and CDR2 FQNEAQ come from the germline V gene (reference sequence). The CDR3 has 14 residues. V gave up 5 bases and J gave up 4 bases; unmatched junction bases: 4. CDR3 bases: TGTGCCAGCAGCCCCGGACAGGGAAAAAACATTCAGTACTTC. Translated: CASSPGQGKNIQYF.

This clonotype showed up just a few times. V gene TRBV12-3 or TRBV12-4 combines with J gene TRBJ1-3; D ambiguous. The CDR3 runs 13 residues. V was shortened by 3 bases and J by 3 bases, with 6 bases between the two germline ends. CDR3 residues: CASSFLGGNTIYF. For the CDR3, the DNA is TGTGCCAGCAGTTTTCTGGGTGGAAACACCATATATTTT.